Listed below are T cell receptor beta chains from one sample, sequenced in a study of T-cell reconstitution after alpha-beta-depleted transplantation in children. TCRdb called the PCR reads again in MiXCR, with one record for every CDR3 protein. Of a few hundred thousand distinct CDR3 sequences detected, 27% appear once; the ten largest clones hold under 45%. This sample comprised PBMCs, obtained before TCRalphabeta/CD19-depleted stem cell transplant. These TCRs come from a boy under two years old with Wiskott-Aldrich syndrome, due to receive a stem cell transplant. CDR3s leave out the opening cysteine and the closing phenylalanine or tryptophan.

v_gene	j_gene	CDR3aa
TRBV5-5	TRBJ2-7	ASRPTDFFWDEQY
TRBV12-3/TRBV12-4	TRBJ2-5	ASSSSGGPRETQY
TRBV3-1	TRBJ2-7	ASSQATEQY
TRBV20-1	TRBJ1-5	SARSQGTLSNQPQH
TRBV20-1	TRBJ2-7	SARAGSHYEQY
TRBV5-4	TRBJ1-1	ASRPGTENTEAF
TRBV10-3	TRBJ2-4	AISESGGTGGLSKNIQY
TRBV11-1	TRBJ2-1	ASSRSTSGRPYNEQF
TRBV20-1	TRBJ2-3	SARSSGRRNTQY
TRBV29-1	TRBJ2-1	SDEGTRGFHEQF
TRBV11-2	TRBJ2-1	ASSSRRLGTSGSNEQF
TRBV6-5	TRBJ2-1	ASSYPSTSGRVYEQF
TRBV29-1	TRBJ2-7	SVPSYEQY
TRBV10-1	TRBJ2-7	ASSAVSYEQY
TRBV20-1	TRBJ2-3	SARDPPTRTYTQY
TRBV5-1	TRBJ2-2	ASSLAGVNTGELF
TRBV29-1	TRBJ2-5	SVVWGQETQY
TRBV15	TRBJ2-4	ATSRDPSLAKNIQY
TRBV6-1	TRBJ1-4	ASSVRDKGFEKLF
TRBV6-2/TRBV6-3	TRBJ2-1	ASSYFTNRDRVDNEQF
TRBV4-2	TRBJ2-5	ASSQESVQETQY
TRBV7-8	TRBJ2-1	ASSFWGFSYNEQF
TRBV14	TRBJ1-3	ASKPGGSGTIY
TRBV7-9	TRBJ1-1	ASSYLRAVNTEAF
TRBV19	TRBJ2-5	ASSSDGEETQY
TRBV7-9	TRBJ2-1	ASSRAEAGIYNEQF
TRBV20-1	TRBJ1-1	SARQSQKTEAF
TRBV20-1	TRBJ1-5	SATMDRGVYSNQPQH
TRBV6-5	TRBJ2-7	ASSYSGHEQY
TRBV20-1	TRBJ2-7	SATQVNSYEQY
TRBV6-5	TRBJ1-3	ASSYGRLAVGNTIY
TRBV24-1	TRBJ2-2	AAQKGNTGELF
TRBV27	TRBJ2-5	ASSFHPAVSPY
TRBV12-3/TRBV12-4	TRBJ2-7	ASSRPGTGGYYEQY
TRBV5-1	TRBJ2-3	ASSVGRITDTQY
TRBV12-3/TRBV12-4	TRBJ2-1	ASSRHRGETYNEQF
TRBV5-1	TRBJ2-7	ASSLSSWGYEQY
TRBV9	TRBJ2-7	ASSVVPGPAYEQY
TRBV14	TRBJ1-2	ASSQLLSSGGYT
TRBV11-3	TRBJ2-1	ASSLETGPSGEQF
TRBV3-1	TRBJ2-1	ASSQDWVKASRGNEQF
TRBV7-9	TRBJ1-2	ASSSGQGSGYT
TRBV10-3	TRBJ2-1	AISGREGLNEQF
TRBV5-1	TRBJ2-5	ASSLASLLD
TRBV13	TRBJ2-5	ASRLRGNQETQY
TRBV4-1	TRBJ2-1	ASSQPRTSSDEQF
TRBV5-6	TRBJ2-7	ASSLAGDVYYEQY
TRBV3-1	TRBJ2-1	ASSQAASGYHEQF
TRBV7-9	TRBJ2-1	ASSSRVGNEQF
TRBV29-1	TRBJ2-5	SVRRTSVQETQY
TRBV12-3/TRBV12-4	TRBJ2-4	ASTTLAELAKNIQY
TRBV28	TRBJ2-1	ASSIPGTGNEQF